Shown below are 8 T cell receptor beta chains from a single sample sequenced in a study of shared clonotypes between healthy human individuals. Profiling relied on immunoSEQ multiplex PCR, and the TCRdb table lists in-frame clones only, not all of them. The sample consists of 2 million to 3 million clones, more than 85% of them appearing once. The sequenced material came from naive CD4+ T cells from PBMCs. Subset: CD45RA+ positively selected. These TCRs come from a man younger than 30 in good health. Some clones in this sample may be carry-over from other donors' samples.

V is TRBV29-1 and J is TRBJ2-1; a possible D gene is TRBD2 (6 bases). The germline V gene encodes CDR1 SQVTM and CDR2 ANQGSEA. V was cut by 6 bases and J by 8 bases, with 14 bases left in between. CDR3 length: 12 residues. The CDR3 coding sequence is TGCAGCGTCGCGACTAGATTTGATGAGCAGTTCTTC. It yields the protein CSVATRFDEQFF.

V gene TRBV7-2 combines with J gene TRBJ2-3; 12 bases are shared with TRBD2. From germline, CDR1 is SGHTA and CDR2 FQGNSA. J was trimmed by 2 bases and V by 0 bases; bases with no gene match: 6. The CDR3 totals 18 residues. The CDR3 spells CASSLAPGLAGITDTQYF. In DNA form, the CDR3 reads TGTGCCAGCAGCTTAGCCCCAGGACTAGCGGGAATCACAGATACGCAGTATTTT.

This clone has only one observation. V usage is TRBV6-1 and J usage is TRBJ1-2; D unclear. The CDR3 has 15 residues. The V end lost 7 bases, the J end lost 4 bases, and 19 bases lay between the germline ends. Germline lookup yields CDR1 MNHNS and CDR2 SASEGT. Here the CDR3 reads CASIKGPLAGYGYTF. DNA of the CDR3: TGTGCCAGCATCAAGGGCCCCCTAGCGGGCTATGGCTACACCTTC.

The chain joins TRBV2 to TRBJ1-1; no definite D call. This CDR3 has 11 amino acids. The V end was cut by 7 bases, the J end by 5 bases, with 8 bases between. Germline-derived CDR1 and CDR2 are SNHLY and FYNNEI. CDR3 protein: CASKSGTEAFF. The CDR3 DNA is TGTGCCAGCAAGTCGGGTACTGAAGCTTTCTTT.

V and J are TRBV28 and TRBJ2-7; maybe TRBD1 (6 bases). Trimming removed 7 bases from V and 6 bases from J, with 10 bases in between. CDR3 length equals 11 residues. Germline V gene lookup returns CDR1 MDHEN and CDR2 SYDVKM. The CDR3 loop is CASTVGAEQYF. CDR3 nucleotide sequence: TGTGCCAGCACGGTGGGGGCCGAGCAGTACTTC.

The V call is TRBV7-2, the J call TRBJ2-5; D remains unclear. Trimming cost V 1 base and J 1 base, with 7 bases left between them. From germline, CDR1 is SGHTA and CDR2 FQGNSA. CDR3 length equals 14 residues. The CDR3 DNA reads TGTGCCAGCAGCTTAGGTTTAGGCCAAGAGACCCAGTACTTC. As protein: CASSLGLGQETQYF.

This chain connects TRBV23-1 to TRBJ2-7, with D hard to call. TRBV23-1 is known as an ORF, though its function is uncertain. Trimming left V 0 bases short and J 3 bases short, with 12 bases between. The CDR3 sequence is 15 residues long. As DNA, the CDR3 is TGCGCCAGCAGTCAATCACCTCCAAGAGGCTACGAGCAGTACTTC. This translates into CASSQSPPRGYEQYF.

DNA of the CDR3: TGTGCCAGCAATCTTGCCCATGTAGGCACTGAAGCTTTCTTT. Residues: CASNLAHVGTEAFF. The V and J genes are TRBV6-1 and TRBJ1-1, with D uncertain. CDR3 length: 14 residues. Germline assignment: CDR1 MNHNS and CDR2 SASEGT. V was clipped by 7 bases and J by 4 bases, with 16 bases between them.